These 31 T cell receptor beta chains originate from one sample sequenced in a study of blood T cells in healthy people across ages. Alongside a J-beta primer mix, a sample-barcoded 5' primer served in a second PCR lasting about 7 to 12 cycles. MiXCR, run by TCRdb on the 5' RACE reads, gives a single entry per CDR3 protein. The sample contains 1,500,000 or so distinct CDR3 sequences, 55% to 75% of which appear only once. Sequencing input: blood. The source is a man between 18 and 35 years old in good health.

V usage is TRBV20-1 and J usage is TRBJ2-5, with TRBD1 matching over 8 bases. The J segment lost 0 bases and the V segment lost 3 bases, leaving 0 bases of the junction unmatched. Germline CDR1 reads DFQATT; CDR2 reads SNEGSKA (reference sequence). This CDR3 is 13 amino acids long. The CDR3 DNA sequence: TGCAGTGCTAGGGACAGGGACCAAGAGACCCAGTACTTC. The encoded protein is CSARDRDQETQYF.

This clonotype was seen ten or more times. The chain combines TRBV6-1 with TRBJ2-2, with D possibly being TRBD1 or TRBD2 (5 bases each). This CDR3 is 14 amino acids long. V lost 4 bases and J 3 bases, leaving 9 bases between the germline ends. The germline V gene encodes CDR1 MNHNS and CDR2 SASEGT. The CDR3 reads CASSGGTHTGELFF. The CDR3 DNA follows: TGTGCCAGCAGTGGAGGGACCCACACCGGGGAGCTGTTTTTT.

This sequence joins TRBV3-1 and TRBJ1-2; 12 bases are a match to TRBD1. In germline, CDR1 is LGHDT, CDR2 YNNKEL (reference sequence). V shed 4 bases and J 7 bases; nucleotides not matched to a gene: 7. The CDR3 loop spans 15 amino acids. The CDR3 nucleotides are TGTGCCAGCAGCCGAGGGACAGGGGGCCTTGGTGGCTACACCTTC. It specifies CASSRGTGGLGGYTF. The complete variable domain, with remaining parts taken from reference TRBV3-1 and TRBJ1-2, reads DTAVSQTPKYLVTQMGNDKSIKCEQNLGHDTMYWYKQDSKKFLKIMFSYNNKELIINETVPNRFSPKSPDKAHLNLHINSLELGDSAVYFCASSRGTGGLGGYTFGSGTRLTVV.

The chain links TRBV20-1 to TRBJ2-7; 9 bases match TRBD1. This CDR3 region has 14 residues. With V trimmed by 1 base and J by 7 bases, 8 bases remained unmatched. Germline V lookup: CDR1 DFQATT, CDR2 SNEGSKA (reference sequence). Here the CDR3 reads CSARGLTGGGEQYF. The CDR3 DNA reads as TGCAGTGCTAGAGGTTTGACAGGGGGAGGGGAGCAGTACTTC.

CDR3 bases: TGCAGTGCTAGTGGGACGACGGGCAATCAGCCCCAGCATTTT. Its protein product is CSASGTTGNQPQHF. The gene calls are TRBV20-1 and TRBJ1-5, with D perhaps TRBD1 (5 bases). The CDR3 extends over 14 amino acids. Germline assignment: CDR1 DFQATT and CDR2 SNEGSKA (reference sequence). The V and J ends lost 3 bases and 2 bases respectively, with 11 bases between them.

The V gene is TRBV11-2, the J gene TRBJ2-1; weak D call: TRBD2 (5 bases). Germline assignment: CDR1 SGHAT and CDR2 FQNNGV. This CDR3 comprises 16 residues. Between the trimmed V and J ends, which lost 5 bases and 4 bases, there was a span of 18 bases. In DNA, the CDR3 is TGTGCCAGCAGCCCTTTAGTGCACAGAGGGTACAATGAGCAGTTCTTC. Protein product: CASSPLVHRGYNEQFF.

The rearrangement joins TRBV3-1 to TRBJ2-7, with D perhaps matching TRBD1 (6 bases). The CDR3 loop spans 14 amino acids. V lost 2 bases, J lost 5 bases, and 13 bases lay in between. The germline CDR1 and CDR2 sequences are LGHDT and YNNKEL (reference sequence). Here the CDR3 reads CASSQRGGSDEQYF. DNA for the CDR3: TGTGCCAGCAGCCAAAGAGGGGGAAGCGACGAGCAGTACTTC.

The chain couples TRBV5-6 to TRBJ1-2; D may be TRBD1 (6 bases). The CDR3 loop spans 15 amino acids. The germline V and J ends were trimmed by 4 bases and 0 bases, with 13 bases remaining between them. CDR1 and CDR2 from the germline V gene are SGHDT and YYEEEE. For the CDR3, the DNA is TGTGCCAGCAGCATACCGGGACAACCTAACTATGGCTACACCTTC. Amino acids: CASSIPGQPNYGYTF. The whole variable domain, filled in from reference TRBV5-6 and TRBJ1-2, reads DAGVTQSPTHLIKTRGQQVTLRCSPKSGHDTVSWYQQALGQGPQFIFQYYEEEERQRGNFPDRFSGHQFPNYSSELNVNALLLGDSALYLCASSIPGQPNYGYTFGSGTRLTVV.

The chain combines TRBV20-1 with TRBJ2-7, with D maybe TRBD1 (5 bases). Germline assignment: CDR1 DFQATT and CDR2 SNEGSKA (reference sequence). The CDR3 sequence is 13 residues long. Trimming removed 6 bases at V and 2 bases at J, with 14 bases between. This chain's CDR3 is CSAAGHTTYEQYF. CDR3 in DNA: TGCAGTGCCGCAGGACATACCACCTACGAGCAGTACTTC.

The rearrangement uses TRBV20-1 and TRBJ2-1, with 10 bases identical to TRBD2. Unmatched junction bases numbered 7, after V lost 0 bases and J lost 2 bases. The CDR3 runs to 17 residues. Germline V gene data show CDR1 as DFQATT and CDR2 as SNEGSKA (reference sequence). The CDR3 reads CSARDPWTSGTYNEQFF. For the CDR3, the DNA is TGCAGTGCTAGAGATCCGTGGACTAGCGGCACCTACAATGAGCAGTTCTTC.

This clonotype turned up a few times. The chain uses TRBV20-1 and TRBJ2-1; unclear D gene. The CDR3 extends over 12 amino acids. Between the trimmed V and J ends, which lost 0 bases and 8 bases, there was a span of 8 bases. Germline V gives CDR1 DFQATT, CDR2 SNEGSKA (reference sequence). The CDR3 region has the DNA TGCAGTGCTAGAGATCTGTGGGATGAGCAGTTCTTC. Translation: CSARDLWDEQFF.

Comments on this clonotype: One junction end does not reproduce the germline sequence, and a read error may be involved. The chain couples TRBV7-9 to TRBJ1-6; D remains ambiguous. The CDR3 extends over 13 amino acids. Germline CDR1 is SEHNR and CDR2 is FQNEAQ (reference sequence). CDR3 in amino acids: CVSSFTGVSPLHF. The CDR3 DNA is TGTGTCAGCAGCTTCACCGGGGTCTCACCCCTCCACTTT.

This CDR3 reads CASSPRPGQGFETQYF. CDR3 DNA: TGTGCCAGCAGCCCTAGACCGGGACAGGGGTTCGAGACCCAGTACTTC. The J gene is TRBJ2-5, the V gene TRBV7-2, with 10 bases that match TRBD1. The V gene's germline CDR1 is SGHTA and CDR2 FQGNSA. This CDR3 comprises 16 residues. The V segment lost 5 bases and the J segment 5 bases; nucleotides outside the gene matches: 11.

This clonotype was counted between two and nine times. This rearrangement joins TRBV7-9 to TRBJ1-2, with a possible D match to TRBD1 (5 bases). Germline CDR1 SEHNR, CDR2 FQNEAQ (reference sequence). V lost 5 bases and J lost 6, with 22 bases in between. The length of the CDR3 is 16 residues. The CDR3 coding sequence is TGTGCCAGCAGCCCAAGTCAGGGCCTCTCAGCGGATGGCTACACCTTC. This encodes CASSPSQGLSADGYTF.

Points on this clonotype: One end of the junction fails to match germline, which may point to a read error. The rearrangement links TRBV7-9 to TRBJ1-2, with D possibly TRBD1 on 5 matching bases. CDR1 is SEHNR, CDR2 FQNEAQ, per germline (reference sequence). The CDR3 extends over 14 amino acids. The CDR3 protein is CTSSLDSDIGGYTF. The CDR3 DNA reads TGTACCAGCAGCCTAGACAGCGACATAGGGGGCTACACCTTC. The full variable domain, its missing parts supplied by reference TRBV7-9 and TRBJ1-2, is DTGVSQNPRHKITKRGQNVTFRCDPISEHNRLYWYRQTLGQGPEFLTYFQNEAQLEKSRLLSDRFSAERPKGSFSTLEIQRTEQGDSAMYLCTSSLDSDIGGYTFGSGTRLTVV.

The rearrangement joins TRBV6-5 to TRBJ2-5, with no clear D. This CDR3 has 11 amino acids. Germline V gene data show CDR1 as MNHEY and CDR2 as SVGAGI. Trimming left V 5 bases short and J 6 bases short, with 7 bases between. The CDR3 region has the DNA TGTGCCAGCAGTGACGATCAGACCCAGTACTTC. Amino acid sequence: CASSDDQTQYF.

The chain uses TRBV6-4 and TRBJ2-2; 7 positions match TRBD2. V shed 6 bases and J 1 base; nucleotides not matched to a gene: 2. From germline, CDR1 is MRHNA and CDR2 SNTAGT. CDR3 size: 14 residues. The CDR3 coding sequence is TGTGCCAGCAGGACTAGCAGGAACACCGGGGAGCTGTTTTTT. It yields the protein CASRTSRNTGELFF.

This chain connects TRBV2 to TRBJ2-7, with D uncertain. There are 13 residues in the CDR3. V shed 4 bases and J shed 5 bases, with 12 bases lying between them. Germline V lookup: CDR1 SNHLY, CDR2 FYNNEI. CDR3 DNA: TGTGCCAGCAGTGGGAATTTCAACCACGAGCAGTACTTC. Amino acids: CASSGNFNHEQYF.

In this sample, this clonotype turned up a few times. The CDR3 region has the DNA TGCAGTGCTAGCCTAAACAGGGGGGCGAACTATGGCTACACCTTC. Its protein product is CSASLNRGANYGYTF. The chain links TRBV20-1 to TRBJ1-2; 8 nucleotides match TRBD1. CDR1 and CDR2 (germline): DFQATT, SNEGSKA (reference sequence). V lost 3 bases to trimming and J lost 2 bases; unmatched junction nucleotides: 8. The CDR3 is made up of 15 amino acids.

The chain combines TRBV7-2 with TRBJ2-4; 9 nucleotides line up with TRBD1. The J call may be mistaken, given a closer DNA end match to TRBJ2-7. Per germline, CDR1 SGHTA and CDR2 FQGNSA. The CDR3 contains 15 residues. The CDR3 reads CASSQDPGTGFEQYF. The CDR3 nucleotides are TGTGCCAGCAGCCAAGATCCCGGGACAGGGTTCGAGCAGTACTTC.

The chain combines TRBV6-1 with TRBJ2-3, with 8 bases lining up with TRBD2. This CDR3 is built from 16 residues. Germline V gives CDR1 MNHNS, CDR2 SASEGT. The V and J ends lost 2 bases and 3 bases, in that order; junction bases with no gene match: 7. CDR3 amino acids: CASSELSGSRTDTQYF. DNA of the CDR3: TGTGCCAGCAGTGAACTAAGCGGGAGCCGAACAGATACGCAGTATTTT.

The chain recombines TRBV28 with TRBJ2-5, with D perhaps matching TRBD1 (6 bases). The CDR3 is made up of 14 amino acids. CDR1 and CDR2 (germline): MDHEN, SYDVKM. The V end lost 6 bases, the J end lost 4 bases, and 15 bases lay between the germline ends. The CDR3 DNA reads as TGTGCCAGCAGAGCGCAGGGGAGTAGAGAGACCCAGTACTTC. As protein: CASRAQGSRETQYF.

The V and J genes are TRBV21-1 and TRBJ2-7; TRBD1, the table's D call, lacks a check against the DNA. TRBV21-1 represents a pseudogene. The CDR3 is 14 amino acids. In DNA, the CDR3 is TGTGCCAGCAGCAATATCCGGGGTCCCTACGAGCAGTACTTC. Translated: CASSNIRGPYEQYF.

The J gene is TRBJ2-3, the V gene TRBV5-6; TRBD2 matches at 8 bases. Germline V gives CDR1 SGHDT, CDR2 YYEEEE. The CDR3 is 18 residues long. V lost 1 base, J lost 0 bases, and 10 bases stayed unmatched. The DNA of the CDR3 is TGTGCCAGCAGCTTGTATACTAGCGGAGGACCTAGCACAGATACGCAGTATTTT. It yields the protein CASSLYTSGGPSTDTQYF.

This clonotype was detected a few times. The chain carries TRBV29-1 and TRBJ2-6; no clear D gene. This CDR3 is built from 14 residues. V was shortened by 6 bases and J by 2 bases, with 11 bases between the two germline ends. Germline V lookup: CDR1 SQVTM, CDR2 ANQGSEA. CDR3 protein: CSVSPAAGANVLTF. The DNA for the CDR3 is TGCAGCGTCAGTCCCGCGGCTGGGGCCAACGTCCTGACTTTC.

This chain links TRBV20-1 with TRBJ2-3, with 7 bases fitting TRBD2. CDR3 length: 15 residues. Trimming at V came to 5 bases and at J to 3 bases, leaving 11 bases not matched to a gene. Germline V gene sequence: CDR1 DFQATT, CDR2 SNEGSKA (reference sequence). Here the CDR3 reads CSAGPTSFYTDTQYF. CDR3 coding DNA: TGCAGTGCTGGACCGACTAGCTTCTATACAGATACGCAGTATTTT.

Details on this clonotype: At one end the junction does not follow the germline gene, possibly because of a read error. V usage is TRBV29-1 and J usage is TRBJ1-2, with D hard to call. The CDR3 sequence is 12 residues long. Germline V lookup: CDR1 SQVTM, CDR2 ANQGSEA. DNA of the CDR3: TGCAGCGTAGAAGACGCAGACTATGGCTACACCTTC. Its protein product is CSVEDADYGYTF.

The CDR3 spells CASRVGQGSVNEQFF. The CDR3 nucleotides read TGTGCCAGCAGGGTGGGACAGGGAAGTGTCAATGAGCAGTTCTTC. This sequence joins TRBV6-2 or TRBV6-3 and TRBJ2-1, with 9 positions matching TRBD1. The CDR3 is made up of 15 amino acids. Per germline, CDR1 MNHEY and CDR2 SVGEGT. V lost 6 bases, J lost 6 bases, and 9 bases stayed unmatched.

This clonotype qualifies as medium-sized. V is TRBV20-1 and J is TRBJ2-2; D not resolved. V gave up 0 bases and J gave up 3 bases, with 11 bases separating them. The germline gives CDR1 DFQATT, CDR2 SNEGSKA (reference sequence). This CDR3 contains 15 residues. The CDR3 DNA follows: TGCAGTGCTAGAGATGTACGGGCGGACACCGGGGAGCTGTTTTTT. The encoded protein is CSARDVRADTGELFF.

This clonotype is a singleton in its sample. The CDR3 bases are TGTGCCAGCAGCTGGGAAGGGGGAGCCGATACGCTGACAGATACGCAGTATTTT. Protein product: CASSWEGGADTLTDTQYF. This rearrangement joins TRBV7-8 to TRBJ2-3; possibly TRBD1 for D (6 bases). The germline V and J ends were trimmed by 4 bases and 3 bases, with 23 bases remaining between them. Germline V CDR1 and CDR2: SGHVS, FQNEAQ. The CDR3 is 18 residues long. Full variable domain (outside the CDR3, taken from reference TRBV7-8 and TRBJ2-3): GAGVSQSPRYKVAKRGQDVALRCDPISGHVSLFWYQQALGQGPEFLTYFQNEAQLDKSGLPSDRFFAERPEGSVSTLKIQRTQQEDSAVYLCASSWEGGADTLTDTQYFGPGTRLTVL.

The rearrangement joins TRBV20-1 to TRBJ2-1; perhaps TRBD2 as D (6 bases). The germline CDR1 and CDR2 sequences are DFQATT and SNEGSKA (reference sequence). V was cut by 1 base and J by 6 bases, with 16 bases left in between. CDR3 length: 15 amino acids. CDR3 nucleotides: TGCAGTGCTAGAGGAAGGAGACTAGAGTCCAATGAGCAGTTCTTC. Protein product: CSARGRRLESNEQFF.